This TCR beta chain comes out of a study of cytomegalovirus exposure and HLA in healthy donors. Overall study: Prior work identified 95 million to 120 million unique TCR beta sequences in 150 million to 200 million T cells. Genetic ancestry analysis placed about 80% of the 398 donors that were genotyped in the Caucasian-associated cluster. Study-level points and caveats: A later analysis found that most CMV-associated TCR beta chains appeared HLA-restricted. Follow-up analysis found HLA locus-dependent TCR association rates, highest for DRB1 and lowest for HLA-C.

V gave up 5 bases and J gave up 10 bases, with 23 bases separating them. Germline assignment: CDR1 SGHTA and CDR2 FQGNSA. The CDR3 has 15 amino acids. The PCR had 60 Vbeta and 13 Jbeta primers. Generated by immunoSEQ multiplex PCR, the TCRdb table keeps only in-frame clones and is missing some. The table shows 90,000 to 150,000 clones, with over 60% occurring only once. As concerns this clone: Antigen: not known.

The sequence derives from a woman aged 40-49 years in good health and CMV-seropositive. This chain links TRBV7-2 with TRBJ1-2; perhaps TRBD1 as D (6 bases). Sequenced input: PBMCs. The DNA of the CDR3 is TGTGCCAGCAGCCCATGGGGGCAGCCGAGAATTCTCTACACCTTC. Residues: CASSPWGQPRILYTF.